This entry lists 29 T cell receptor beta chains sequenced from one sample in a study of T cells in Graves' hyperthyroidism and ophthalmopathy. TCR beta CDR3 regions were amplified from RNA. Carried out on the TCR CDR3, a first-round RT-PCR used the HTBI primer set. TCRdb ran MiXCR on the multiplex PCR reads and lists one entry per CDR3 protein. The sample records about 640,000 distinct CDR3 sequences, about 14% being singletons. The sequencing sample was made of blood. These TCRs come from a woman aged 45-59 years with Graves' ophthalmopathy.

The table lists this clonotype with a count of one. This sequence joins TRBV4-1 and TRBJ1-6; unclear D gene. V shed 1 base and J shed 10 bases, with 5 bases lying between them. Germline loops: CDR1 MGHRA, CDR2 YSYEKL. This CDR3 region has 12 residues. This CDR3 reads CASSQVGSPLHF. The CDR3 nucleotides read TGCGCCAGCAGCCAAGTTGGGTCACCCCTCCACTTT.

Ten or more counts support this clonotype. This rearrangement joins TRBV15 to TRBJ1-1; 8 bases fit TRBD1. Germline V CDR1 and CDR2: LNHNV, YYDKDF (reference sequence). This CDR3 contains 17 residues. V was clipped by 0 bases and J by 0 bases; unmatched bases: 6. The DNA for the CDR3 is TGTGCCACCAGCAGAGAGGTTGCGGACAGGGTGAACACTGAAGCTTTCTTT. The encoded protein is CATSREVADRVNTEAFF.

This clonotype showed up just a few times. The J gene is TRBJ1-5, the V gene TRBV24-1; 10 nucleotides align to TRBD1. The CDR3 runs to 15 residues. Germline-derived CDR1 and CDR2 are KGHDR and SFDVKD. With 5 bases clipped from V and 4 bases from J, the junction kept 4 bases outside the gene matches. The CDR3 region has the DNA TGTGCCACCAGTGCCCGGGACAGGGGAAATCAGCCCCAGCATTTT. This codes for CATSARDRGNQPQHF.

This clonotype has a count of ten or more. The chain links TRBV7-2 to TRBJ2-6, with D uncertain. V dropped 0 bases and J dropped 4 bases, with 10 bases sitting between them. The CDR3 runs 16 residues. Germline assignment: CDR1 SGHTA and CDR2 FQGNSA. CDR3 sequence (DNA): TGTGCCAGCAGCTTAGCGCAGTACTCAGGGGCCAACGTCCTGACTTTC. Translated, it gives CASSLAQYSGANVLTF.

The sample holds many counts of this clonotype. The rearrangement links TRBV7-8 to TRBJ2-1, with a tentative D call TRBD2 (5 bases). Trimming pared 4 bases from V and 8 bases from J, leaving 9 bases between. The CDR3 runs 12 residues. Looked up from germline, CDR1 is SGHVS and CDR2 is FQNEAQ. CDR3 DNA sequence: TGTGCCAGCAGCTCAAAGGGAGATGAGCAGTTCTTC. Protein: CASSSKGDEQFF.

This clonotype was seen ten or more times. V is TRBV27 and J is TRBJ2-3, with 7 bases fitting TRBD2. After removal of 10 bases from V and 0 bases from J, the junction contained 4 bases not matched to a gene. This CDR3 has 13 residues. Germline CDR1 MNHEY, CDR2 SMNVEV (reference sequence). The CDR3 DNA reads as TGTGCCATCGCTAGCGGTAGCACAGATACGCAGTATTTT. Its translation is CAIASGSTDTQYF.

This clonotype appeared a single time. V gene TRBV5-1 combines with J gene TRBJ2-7, with 9 bases lining up with TRBD2. Germline V lookup: CDR1 SGHRS, CDR2 YFSETQ. The V segment lost 2 bases and the J segment 4 bases; nucleotides outside the gene matches: 4. CDR3 length equals 14 residues. In DNA form, the CDR3 reads TGCGCCAGCAGCTTTGTAGCGGGAGTATACGAGCAGTACTTC. Its translation is CASSFVAGVYEQYF.

The chain combines TRBV5-8 with TRBJ1-5, with 7 bases that match TRBD1. CDR3 length equals 14 residues. Germline CDR1 SGHTS, CDR2 YDEGEE. Trimming at V came to 2 bases and at J to 5 bases, leaving 4 bases not matched to a gene. CDR3: CASSFTGVDQPQHF. The CDR3 DNA reads as TGTGCCAGCAGCTTCACAGGGGTGGATCAGCCCCAGCATTTT. Full variable domain (rest looked up from reference TRBV5-8 and TRBJ1-5): EAGVTQSPTHLIKTRGQQATLRCSPISGHTSVYWYQQALGLGLQFLLWYDEGEERNRGNFPPRFSGRQFPNYSSELNVNALELEDSALYLCASSFTGVDQPQHFGDGTRLSIL.

V is TRBV11-2 and J is TRBJ2-5; no firm D call. With 2 bases removed from V and 5 bases from J, the gap between germline ends came to 12 bases. Germline lookup yields CDR1 SGHAT and CDR2 FQNNGV. The CDR3 extends over 14 amino acids. The CDR3 bases are TGTGCCAGCAGCTTAAGGAGCCAGCCGGAGACCCAGTACTTC. Amino acid sequence: CASSLRSQPETQYF. The full variable domain, in which reference TRBV11-2 and TRBJ2-5 provide the parts outside the CDR3, is EAGVAQSPRYKIIEKRQSVAFWCNPISGHATLYWYQQILGQGPKLLIQFQNNGVVDDSQLPKDRFSAERLKGVDSTLKIQPAKLEDSAVYLCASSLRSQPETQYFGPGTRLLVL.

The chain recombines TRBV5-1 with TRBJ2-7, with a weak D call TRBD2 (5 bases). V was clipped by 0 bases and J by 2 bases, with 18 bases between them. The CDR3 loop spans 17 amino acids. Germline V gene sequence: CDR1 SGHRS, CDR2 YFSETQ. This CDR3 is CASSLVASAYTPYEQYF. The CDR3 DNA is TGCGCCAGCAGCTTGGTAGCGTCAGCGTACACCCCCTACGAGCAGTACTTC.

This clonotype was recorded at least ten times. This chain connects TRBV20-1 to TRBJ2-1; 7 nucleotides match TRBD2. Unmatched junction bases numbered 13, after V lost 6 bases and J lost 8 bases. The CDR3 has 14 amino acids. Per the germline V gene, CDR1 is DFQATT and CDR2 is SNEGSKA (reference sequence). The CDR3 sequence: CSARPRTSWDEQFF. Here the CDR3 DNA reads TGCAGTGCACGGCCAAGGACTAGTTGGGATGAGCAGTTCTTC.

The chain joins TRBV12-3 or TRBV12-4 to TRBJ1-1, with D possibly matching TRBD1 (6 bases). There are 12 residues in the CDR3. V gave up 6 bases and J gave up 6 bases, with 11 bases separating them. The CDR3 bases are TGTGCCAGCAGCTGGGGACACTCTGAAGCTTTCTTT. Protein: CASSWGHSEAFF.

This clonotype was counted many times. V is TRBV27 and J is TRBJ1-2, with TRBD1 matching 8 bases. Germline-derived CDR1 and CDR2 are MNHEY and SMNVEV (reference sequence). CDR3 length equals 14 residues. After removal of 5 bases from V and 7 bases from J, the junction contained 9 bases not matched to a gene. The CDR3 protein is CASSTRDRYSGYTF. The DNA for the CDR3 is TGTGCCAGCAGTACCCGGGACAGGTACTCTGGCTACACCTTC.

This sequence joins TRBV6-2 or TRBV6-3 and TRBJ2-7; D is possibly TRBD1 (6 bases). Germline V gives CDR1 MNHEY, CDR2 SVGEGT. This CDR3 contains 14 residues. V shed 5 bases and J shed 2 bases, with 13 bases lying between them. Here the CDR3 DNA reads TGTGCCAGCAGTCAGGACAGCCGCACCTACGAGCAGTACTTC. It translates to CASSQDSRTYEQYF.

This clonotype has at least ten counts. The chain has TRBV30 and TRBJ2-3; 8 bases agree with TRBD1. The germline gives CDR1 GTSNPN, CDR2 SVGIG (reference sequence). The V and J ends lost 5 bases and 2 bases, in that order; junction bases with no gene match: 9. CDR3 length equals 15 residues. The CDR3 DNA reads as TGTGCCTGGGAAGGACAGGGTGTATTCACAGATACGCAGTATTTT. This translates into CAWEGQGVFTDTQYF.

Regarding this clonotype: It may be a read error: a sequence one base away is much more abundant. The rearrangement uses TRBV18 and TRBJ1-1; TRBD1 aligns across 9 bases. CDR1 is KGHSH, CDR2 LQKENI, per germline. This CDR3 region has 15 residues. The CDR3 is CASSPTGGKNTEASF. The CDR3 DNA reads as TGTGCCAGCTCACCAACAGGGGGCAAGAACACTGAAGCTTCCTTT.

The chain uses TRBV7-2 and TRBJ2-1; TRBD1 aligns across 7 bases. Per germline, CDR1 SGHTA and CDR2 FQGNSA. The CDR3 totals 18 residues. The V and J ends lost 3 bases and 3 bases, in that order; junction bases with no gene match: 14. This chain's CDR3 is CASSFPTEDRENYNEQFF. As DNA, the CDR3 is TGTGCCAGCAGCTTTCCCACGGAAGACAGGGAAAACTACAATGAGCAGTTCTTC.

This clonotype occurred many times. V gene TRBV12-3 or TRBV12-4 combines with J gene TRBJ2-1; tentative D call: TRBD2 (6 bases). V was pared by 3 bases and J by 0 bases, with 9 bases between. The CDR3 loop spans 15 amino acids. The DNA for the CDR3 is TGTGCCAGCAGTTTGGGGACTTTCTCCTACAATGAGCAGTTCTTC. Translated, it gives CASSLGTFSYNEQFF.

There are many counts of this clonotype. The chain recombines TRBV11-3 with TRBJ1-1; D is ambiguous. V lost 1 base to trimming and J lost 7 bases, with 10 bases between them. CDR1 and CDR2 (germline): SGHNT, YENEEA. The CDR3 spans 13 residues. The DNA of the CDR3 is TGTGCCAGCAGCTTAGCGTCACGCAGTGAAGCTTTCTTT. It codes for CASSLASRSEAFF.

Only a few counts were recorded for this clonotype. The chain couples TRBV4-2 to TRBJ2-7; tentative D call: TRBD1 (7 bases). With 2 bases removed from V and 3 bases from J, the gap between germline ends came to 14 bases. The CDR3 consists of 15 residues. CDR1 and CDR2 from the germline V gene are LGHNA and YNFKEQ. The CDR3 reads CASSQQGEVFYEQYF. CDR3 in DNA: TGTGCCAGCAGCCAACAGGGGGAGGTTTTCTACGAGCAGTACTTC.

For this clonotype: Since a much larger clone is just one base distant, this may be a read error. The chain uses TRBV10-3 and TRBJ1-2, with D possibly being TRBD1 (5 bases). The ends were cut back, 2 bases at V and 4 bases at J, with 20 bases in the middle. CDR3 size: 17 residues. Germline CDR1 and CDR2: ENHRY and SYGVKD. The CDR3 here is CAISELRDSGRSYGYTF. Here the CDR3 DNA reads TGTGCCATCAGTGAGCTACGCGACAGTGGGCGCAGCTATGGCTACACCTTC.

Many counts were recorded for this clonotype. This rearrangement joins TRBV7-2 to TRBJ2-1; D tentatively fits TRBD1 or TRBD2 (5 bases each). Between the trimmed V and J ends, which lost 2 bases and 0 bases, there was a span of 8 bases. CDR1 is SGHTA and CDR2 is FQGNSA in the germline V gene. The CDR3 is made up of 15 amino acids. CDR3 sequence (DNA): TGTGCCAGCAGCTTATTGAGGGGCTCCTACAATGAGCAGTTCTTC. Its protein is CASSLLRGSYNEQFF. The full variable domain, rest sourced from reference TRBV7-2 and TRBJ2-1, is GAGVSQSPSNKVTEKGKDVELRCDPISGHTALYWYRQSLGQGLEFLIYFQGNSAPDKSGLPSDRFSAERTGGSVSTLTIQRTQQEDSAVYLCASSLLRGSYNEQFFGPGTRLTVL.

The V and J genes are TRBV27 and TRBJ2-7; either TRBD1 or TRBD2 may fit D (5 bases each). In germline, CDR1 is MNHEY, CDR2 SMNVEV (reference sequence). Trimming shortened V by 5 bases and J by 7 bases, and 24 bases separated the two germline ends. The CDR3 contains 16 residues. The CDR3 spells CASSIDRDDLRREQYF. The DNA for the CDR3 is TGTGCCAGCAGTATAGACCGGGACGACCTCCGGAGGGAGCAGTACTTC.

This clonotype has ten or more counts. The chain is built from TRBV28 and TRBJ2-1; D is ambiguous. The CDR3 contains 14 residues. CDR1 and CDR2 from the germline V gene are MDHEN and SYDVKM. Deletions cut 4 bases from V and 3 bases from J, with 10 bases between. Written as DNA, the CDR3 is TGTGCCAGCAGTTCGGTTGGAGTCTACAATGAGCAGTTCTTC. The encoded protein is CASSSVGVYNEQFF.

This clonotype was recorded at least ten times. This chain uses TRBV20-1 with TRBJ2-3; D may be TRBD1 or TRBD2 (5 bases each). The CDR3 has 14 amino acids. The V end was cut by 6 bases, the J end by 0 bases, with 13 bases between. The germline CDR1 and CDR2 sequences are DFQATT and SNEGSKA (reference sequence). The CDR3, as DNA: TGCAGTGCCAGGGAGACTGTTAGCACAGATACGCAGTATTTT. Translation: CSARETVSTDTQYF.

V gene TRBV27 combines with J gene TRBJ2-7; 12 nucleotides match TRBD2. J lost 6 bases, V lost 4 bases, and 4 bases had no gene match. The CDR3 has 14 residues. CDR1 is MNHEY and CDR2 is SMNVEV in the germline V gene (reference sequence). CDR3 DNA: TGTGCCAGCAGTTGGACTAGCGGGGCGCGCGAGCAGTACTTC. Amino acid sequence: CASSWTSGAREQYF.

This chain uses TRBV4-3 with TRBJ2-7, with D perhaps TRBD2 (6 bases). This CDR3 is built from 15 residues. Trimming stripped 4 bases from V and 1 base from J, with 14 bases between. Germline CDR1 and CDR2: LGHNA and YSLEER. The CDR3 loop is CASSPSTSWSYEQYF. The CDR3 DNA reads as TGCGCCAGCAGCCCCTCGACTAGTTGGTCCTACGAGCAGTACTTC.

This clonotype was detected many times. The chain couples TRBV7-9 to TRBJ2-1; 7 bases fit TRBD2. Germline assignment: CDR1 SEHNR and CDR2 FQNEAQ (reference sequence). The CDR3 is 17 residues long. V shed 1 base, J shed 6 bases, and the junction held 12 bases outside the gene matches. The CDR3 sequence is CASSLDWEGRISNEQFF. The DNA for the CDR3 is TGTGCCAGCAGCTTAGATTGGGAGGGGCGTATTAGCAATGAGCAGTTCTTC. The entire variable domain, with the rest obtained from reference TRBV7-9 and TRBJ2-1, is as follows: DTGVSQNPRHKITKRGQNVTFRCDPISEHNRLYWYRQTLGQGPEFLTYFQNEAQLEKSRLLSDRFSAERPKGSFSTLEIQRTEQGDSAMYLCASSLDWEGRISNEQFFGPGTRLTVL.

The chain carries TRBV10-3 and TRBJ1-2, with D tentatively TRBD1 (6 bases). Trimming removed 10 bases at V and 4 bases at J, with 16 bases between. Germline V gene data show CDR1 as ENHRY and CDR2 as SYGVKD. The CDR3 covers 13 residues. The CDR3 coding sequence is TGTGCCAGCCACCAGGGGTTGGTCTATGGCTACACCTTC. It translates to CASHQGLVYGYTF.